Following are 8 T cell receptor beta chains from one sample sequenced in a study of breast tumors, draining lymph nodes, adjacent tissues (dated by TCRdb to about 2016). The library was prepared using multiplex PCR. The sample was run on an Illumina HiSeq 2000. In-frame beta chains were kept once TCRdb had trimmed the public reads at Q25 with fastp and called clones with MiXCR. Duplicate CDR3 protein sequences are folded into a single record with the most common DNA and genes. The sample table records 200,000 to 300,000 distinct CDR3 sequences; around 30% of these occur just once. Jointly, the top ten make up approximately 1% of the sample. The axillary draining lymph nodes of breast cancer patients were the source of the lymph node samples. The sample comprised axillary lymph node tissue. These TCRs come from a female donor with breast cancer. Some clones in this sample may be carry-over from other donors' samples.

Ten or more counts support this clonotype. The V call is TRBV5-8, the J call TRBJ2-2; no firm D call. CDR1 and CDR2 from the germline V gene are SGHTS and YDEGEE. The CDR3 runs 15 residues. V lost 4 bases and J lost 3, with 13 bases in between. CDR3 region: CASSISGSHTGELFF. In DNA, the CDR3 is TGTGCCAGCAGCATCTCGGGCTCTCACACCGGGGAGCTGTTTTTT.

This clonotype has at least ten counts. This chain links TRBV7-2 with TRBJ2-3, with D hard to call. The CDR3 is 15 amino acids. Deletions cut 0 bases from V and 1 base from J, with 8 bases between. Germline V gene data show CDR1 as SGHTA and CDR2 as FQGNSA. CDR3 nucleotide sequence: TGTGCCAGCAGCTTAGCGGGGTGGGGCACAGATACGCAGTATTTT. Amino acids: CASSLAGWGTDTQYF.

This clonotype was picked up many times. This chain links TRBV7-3 with TRBJ2-1; 12 bases are shared with TRBD2. The CDR3 length is 18 residues. The ends lost 1 base at V and 8 bases at J; junction bases unmatched: 12. From germline, CDR1 is SGHTA and CDR2 FQGTGA. CDR3: CASSLRPPASGRAYEQFF. The CDR3 DNA reads as TGTGCCAGCAGCTTAAGGCCCCCGGCTAGCGGGAGGGCCTATGAGCAGTTCTTC.

Comments on this clonotype: Compared with germline, one end of the junction differs, possibly owing to a read error. The gene calls are TRBV7-9 and TRBJ1-3, with 7 positions matching TRBD1. This CDR3 contains 15 residues. Germline V gene lookup returns CDR1 SEHNR and CDR2 FQNEAQ (reference sequence). The CDR3 reads CASSLRTGGGDTVYF. In nucleotides, the CDR3 is TGTGCCAGCAGCTTAAGGACAGGAGGAGGAGACACCGTATATTTT.

This clonotype was detected many times. The rearrangement joins TRBV24-1 to TRBJ2-1; 8 positions match TRBD2. Germline lookup yields CDR1 KGHDR and CDR2 SFDVKD. V gave up 2 bases and J gave up 8 bases; unmatched junction bases: 13. This CDR3 is built from 17 residues. CDR3 DNA sequence: TGTGCCACCAGTGATTCAGGCTACTACAGCGGGAGTGATGAGCAGTTCTTC. It yields the protein CATSDSGYYSGSDEQFF.

This clonotype was detected many times. The germline gene is not matched at one end of the junction; a read error may be the cause. The CDR3 DNA reads as TGCAGCGTTGTGGGATCCAGCGGGAGCTACAATGAGCAGCTCTTC. It is translated as CSVVGSSGSYNEQLF. The chain combines TRBV29-1 with TRBJ2-1, with 8 bases matching TRBD2. Germline CDR1 reads SQVTM; CDR2 reads ANQGSEA. This CDR3 has 15 residues.

CDR3 DNA: TGCAGTGCTACCTCTTTGACAGGGGGCTCTGGAAACACCATATATTTT. Protein: CSATSLTGGSGNTIYF. The J gene is TRBJ1-3, the V gene TRBV20-1, with TRBD1 identical over 9 bases. The V gene end was trimmed by 4 bases and the J gene end by 0 bases; junction bases not matched to a gene: 7. This CDR3 has 16 amino acids. Looked up from germline, CDR1 is DFQATT and CDR2 is SNEGSKA (reference sequence).

In the case of this clonotype: This clone may be a read error of a much larger clone one base away. The chain is built from TRBV6-4 and TRBJ1-2; 8 nucleotides align to TRBD1. CDR3 size: 16 residues. CDR1 is MRHNA, CDR2 SNTAGT, per germline. V lost 4 bases to trimming and J lost 3 bases; unmatched junction nucleotides: 10. The CDR3 coding sequence is TGTGCCAGCAGTGCACCGGGACAGGCCCTTGACTATGGCTACACCTTC. Its protein is CASSAPGQALDYGYTF.